Listed here is a single T cell receptor (beta chain). Its antigen is not known. One entry per CDR3 protein results from TCRdb running MiXCR on the 5' RACE reads. The data show roughly 700,000 distinct CDR3 sequences, 15% to 20% seen once. This specimen belongs to a study of CD8 T cells in ankylosing spondylitis. Trimming left V 0 bases short and J 3 bases short, with 5 bases between. The CDR3 is 14 residues long. CDR1 and CDR2 (germline): KGHDR, SFDVKD. Study observations and caveats: Within ankylosing spondylitis blood, a TCR beta motif made up of several highly homologous variants appeared to be characteristic.

Input material: blood, either unsorted or a sorted T cell fraction (not recorded which). This chain uses TRBV24-1 with TRBJ2-1; D is unresolved. The clonotype comes from a male donor with ankylosing spondylitis. The CDR3 DNA follows: TGTGCCACCAGTGATTTGCACAGCTACAATGAGCAGTTCTTC. The encoded protein is CATSDLHSYNEQFF.